These 26 T cell receptor beta chains came from one sample sequenced in a study of T cells in Graves' hyperthyroidism and ophthalmopathy. Template material for amplifying TCR beta CDR3 regions consisted of RNA transcripts. The study used the HTBI primer set for a first-round RT-PCR of the TCR CDR3. In TCRdb, the multiplex PCR reads were re-called with MiXCR into one record per CDR3 protein. The sample includes hundreds of thousands of distinct CDR3 sequences, 14% of them seen just once. The sample taken for sequencing was blood. These receptors came from a woman aged 18-29 years with Graves' hyperthyroidism.

This clonotype was seen many times. The chain employs TRBV18 and TRBJ2-1, with D possibly TRBD1 on 10 matching bases. Trimming took off 1 base at V and 6 bases at J, with 22 bases between the two ends. This CDR3 is 18 amino acids long. From germline, CDR1 is KGHSH and CDR2 LQKENI. Here the CDR3 reads CASSPLSLAGQGSNEQFF. As DNA, the CDR3 is TGTGCCAGCTCACCACTAAGTCTAGCGGGACAGGGGAGCAATGAGCAGTTCTTC.

This clonotype has ten or more counts. The chain carries TRBV2 and TRBJ2-7; no clear D gene. Germline CDR1 SNHLY, CDR2 FYNNEI. The CDR3 is made up of 12 amino acids. Trimming removed 4 bases at V and 9 bases at J, with 13 bases between. The CDR3 reads CASSGLVQGQYF. The CDR3 bases are TGTGCCAGCAGTGGGCTCGTACAAGGGCAGTACTTC.

The table lists this clonotype with many counts. The V and J genes are TRBV2 and TRBJ2-5; TRBD1 matches 8 bases. There are 12 residues in the CDR3. Looked up from germline, CDR1 is SNHLY and CDR2 is FYNNEI. The V segment lost 6 bases and the J segment 5 bases; nucleotides outside the gene matches: 2. CDR3 region: CASRRTGETQYF. The CDR3 DNA follows: TGTGCCAGCAGGAGGACAGGGGAGACCCAGTACTTC.

In this sample, this clonotype turned up many times. The rearrangement uses TRBV28 and TRBJ2-3; 8 bases agree with TRBD1. Germline CDR1 and CDR2: MDHEN and SYDVKM. After removal of 6 bases from V and 2 bases from J, the junction contained 7 bases not matched to a gene. The CDR3 sequence is 15 residues long. CDR3 bases: TGTGCCAGCAGCCAGGGGACAGGACTCACAGATACGCAGTATTTT. It is translated as CASSQGTGLTDTQYF.

The chain carries TRBV6-1 and TRBJ2-3; unclear D gene. The germline V and J ends were trimmed by 7 bases and 0 bases, with 11 bases remaining between them. The germline gives CDR1 MNHNS, CDR2 SASEGT. This CDR3 is built from 14 residues. CDR3 in amino acids: CASTHPPSTDTQYF. The DNA of the CDR3 is TGTGCCAGCACCCACCCTCCTAGCACAGATACGCAGTATTTT.

The chain carries TRBV24-1 and TRBJ2-2, with 12 bases lining up with TRBD2. Germline-derived CDR1 and CDR2 are KGHDR and SFDVKD. After removal of 1 base from V and 6 bases from J, the junction contained 11 bases not matched to a gene. CDR3 length: 19 amino acids. The CDR3 nucleotides are TGTGCCACCAGTGATTTCCGGACTAGCGGGATCCGGGCCCCCGGGGAGCTGTTTTTT. As protein: CATSDFRTSGIRAPGELFF.

As to this clonotype: A much larger clone lies a single base off, so this may be a read error. The rearrangement uses TRBV28 and TRBJ1-5; D is ambiguous. Germline V CDR1 and CDR2: MDHEN, SYDVKM. Trimming shortened V by 8 bases and J by 5 bases, and 16 bases separated the two germline ends. The CDR3 length is 14 residues. CDR3 DNA: TGTGCCAGCGGTCGTTACGGTTTTGATCAGCCCCAGCATTTT. Translation gives CASGRYGFDQPQHF.

In this sample, this clonotype turned up a few times. V usage is TRBV5-1 and J usage is TRBJ2-1; TRBD2 aligns across 10 bases. Germline CDR1 and CDR2: SGHRS and YFSETQ. The CDR3 covers 15 residues. Trimming took 1 base from V and 6 from J; bases not matched to a gene: 4. The CDR3, as DNA: TGCGCCAGCAGCTTGAGCGGGAGGGGCGGCAATGAGCAGTTCTTC. It is translated as CASSLSGRGGNEQFF. The variable domain in full, completed from reference TRBV5-1 and TRBJ2-1, reads KAGVTQTPRYLIKTRGQQVTLSCSPISGHRSVSWYQQTPGQGLQFLFEYFSETQRNKGNFPGRFSGRQFSNSRSEMNVSTLELGDSALYLCASSLSGRGGNEQFFGPGTRLTVL.

The chain employs TRBV20-1 and TRBJ1-4; D is possibly TRBD1 (5 bases). Trimming left V 8 bases short and J 10 bases short, with 20 bases between. Germline lookup yields CDR1 DFQATT and CDR2 SNEGSKA (reference sequence). CDR3 size: 13 residues. The CDR3 DNA reads as TGCAGTACCCAGAAGGACCCCGGGGGAAAACTGTTTTTT. Translated: CSTQKDPGGKLFF.

This clonotype appeared a few times. The chain joins TRBV6-1 to TRBJ1-2; 8 bases map to TRBD1. CDR3 length: 12 residues. The trim removed 5 bases at V and 6 bases at J, leaving 2 bases unmatched. Germline CDR1 is MNHNS and CDR2 is SASEGT. CDR3 in DNA: TGTGCCAGCAGTCGGACAGGGAATGGCTACACCTTC. As protein: CASSRTGNGYTF.

This clonotype was counted at least ten times. The DNA of the CDR3 is TGTGCCAGCAGCCCCATGACTAGCGGGAGAGTTCGTCGCTCAGATACGCAGTATTTT. Translating gives CASSPMTSGRVRRSDTQYF. This chain uses TRBV5-6 with TRBJ2-3, with TRBD2 identical over 12 bases. The CDR3 loop spans 19 amino acids. Germline lookup yields CDR1 SGHDT and CDR2 YYEEEE. J lost 4 bases, V lost 4 bases, and 16 bases had no gene match.

The chain links TRBV27 to TRBJ1-4; unclear D gene. The germline CDR1 and CDR2 sequences are MNHEY and SMNVEV (reference sequence). Between the trimmed V and J ends, which lost 5 bases and 0 bases, there was a span of 10 bases. The CDR3 is made up of 15 amino acids. CDR3 sequence (DNA): TGTGCCAGCAGTCCCAATTGGGCAACTAATGAAAAACTGTTTTTT. Encoded protein: CASSPNWATNEKLFF.

The chain recombines TRBV7-8 with TRBJ2-7; D possibly corresponds to TRBD2 (6 bases). The CDR3 loop spans 15 amino acids. The V end was cut by 3 bases, the J end by 2 bases, with 14 bases between. Germline CDR1 is SGHVS and CDR2 is FQNEAQ. The CDR3 protein is CASSLMRDSTYEQYF. The DNA of the CDR3 is TGTGCCAGCAGCTTGATGCGGGATTCGACCTACGAGCAGTACTTC.

This clonotype was counted at least ten times. The chain has TRBV30 and TRBJ1-5; TRBD1 matches at 9 bases. CDR1 and CDR2 (germline): GTSNPN, SVGIG (reference sequence). This CDR3 comprises 14 residues. With 1 base clipped from V and 7 bases from J, the junction kept 5 bases outside the gene matches. CDR3 sequence: CAWSAGQGIQPQHF. CDR3 sequence (DNA): TGTGCCTGGAGTGCGGGACAGGGTATCCAGCCCCAGCATTTT.

This rearrangement joins TRBV7-9 to TRBJ2-1; no definite D call. Germline V gene data show CDR1 as SEHNR and CDR2 as FQNEAQ (reference sequence). The V gene lost 5 bases and the J gene lost 4 bases, with 15 bases spanning the gap. This CDR3 is 15 amino acids long. CDR3 coding DNA: TGTGCCAGCAGCCCCGCCGGCAGACATTACAATGAGCAGTTCTTC. Protein: CASSPAGRHYNEQFF.

The sample holds a few counts of this clonotype. This rearrangement joins TRBV7-2 to TRBJ2-3; D gene unclear. The CDR3 is made up of 17 amino acids. Deletions cut 3 bases from V and 0 bases from J, with 16 bases between. The germline CDR1 and CDR2 sequences are SGHTA and FQGNSA. The CDR3 DNA follows: TGTGCCAGCAGCTTCGCCGGCACCAGCCCTAGCACAGATACGCAGTATTTT. It translates to CASSFAGTSPSTDTQYF.

The gene calls are TRBV13 and TRBJ1-1; D remains ambiguous. Per germline, CDR1 PRHDT and CDR2 FYEKMQ (reference sequence). V gave up 1 base and J gave up 2 bases, with 8 bases separating them. The CDR3 sequence is 14 residues long. CDR3 DNA: TGTGCCAGCAGCTTAGATACGTCAAACACTGAAGCTTTCTTT. Encoded protein: CASSLDTSNTEAFF.

A remark on this clonotype: A read error may account for a junction end that differs from germline. The chain carries TRBV3-1 and TRBJ2-7, with TRBD2 matching over 12 bases. The germline V gene has CDR1 LGHDT and CDR2 YNNKEL (reference sequence). This CDR3 is 15 amino acids long. CDR3 coding DNA: TGTGCCAGCAGCTGGACTAGCGGGACGTCCTCCGAGCAGTACTTC. Translating gives CASSWTSGTSSEQYF.

This clonotype was seen only a few times. The rearrangement joins TRBV10-2 to TRBJ2-7; D not resolved. V shed 2 bases and J shed 4 bases, with 12 bases lying between them. The CDR3 has 14 residues. Germline-derived CDR1 and CDR2 are WSHSY and SAAADI. Here the CDR3 reads CASSEVVQRYEQYF. The CDR3 bases are TGCGCCAGCAGTGAGGTGGTACAGCGATACGAGCAGTACTTC.

This clonotype was counted at least ten times. This chain connects TRBV10-3 to TRBJ2-7, with 10 positions matching TRBD2. J gave up 2 bases and V 6 bases, and 10 bases lay outside the gene matches. There are 16 residues in the CDR3. Germline loops: CDR1 ENHRY, CDR2 SYGVKD. The CDR3 protein is CAIRSSSGRGAYEQYF. In DNA form, the CDR3 reads TGTGCCATCAGATCGTCTAGCGGGAGAGGCGCCTACGAGCAGTACTTC.

J is TRBJ2-3 and V is TRBV10-1; D remains unclear. This CDR3 region has 15 residues. The V end lost 3 bases, the J end lost 0 bases, and 10 bases lay between the germline ends. CDR1 and CDR2 (germline): WNHNN, SYGVQD (reference sequence). CDR3 protein: CASSDSPSSTDTQYF. DNA for the CDR3: TGCGCCAGCAGTGATTCACCAAGCAGCACAGATACGCAGTATTTT.

This clonotype was picked up a small number of times. The chain couples TRBV6-2 or TRBV6-3 to TRBJ1-5; D remains ambiguous. Looked up from germline, CDR1 is MNHEY and CDR2 is SVGEGT. CDR3 length: 14 amino acids. The ends were cut back, 2 bases at V and 5 bases at J, with 10 bases in the middle. The CDR3, as DNA: TGTGCCAGCAGTTACGTAGACGGGGATCAGCCCCAGCATTTT. Protein sequence: CASSYVDGDQPQHF.

This clonotype was picked up many times. The genes are TRBV28 and TRBJ2-1; D is unclear. The V gene lost 5 bases and the J gene lost 1 base, with 12 bases spanning the gap. CDR1 MDHEN and CDR2 SYDVKM come from the germline V gene. This CDR3 has 15 residues. The CDR3 protein is CASSLLRVSYNEQFF. CDR3 DNA: TGTGCCAGCAGTCTGCTACGGGTGTCCTACAATGAGCAGTTCTTC. Filled out from reference TRBV28 and TRBJ2-1, the complete variable domain reads DVKVTQSSRYLVKRTGEKVFLECVQDMDHENMFWYRQDPGLGLRLIYFSYDVKMKEKGDIPEGYSVSREKKERFSLILESASTNQTSMYLCASSLLRVSYNEQFFGPGTRLTVL.

V is TRBV18 and J is TRBJ1-2; D is undetermined. There are 16 residues in the CDR3. Germline CDR1 is KGHSH and CDR2 is LQKENI. V lost 6 bases and J 0 bases, leaving 17 bases between the germline ends. CDR3 in DNA: TGTGCCAGCTCTGCCGGTACAGTCCAAGCTAACTATGGCTACACCTTC. Amino acids: CASSAGTVQANYGYTF. The whole variable domain, remainder taken from reference TRBV18 and TRBJ1-2, is NAGVMQNPRHLVRRRGQEARLRCSPMKGHSHVYWYRQLPEEGLKFMVYLQKENIIDESGMPKERFSAEFPKEGPSILRIQQVVRGDSAAYFCASSAGTVQANYGYTFGSGTRLTVV.

This clonotype was observed a few times. The chain joins TRBV5-1 to TRBJ2-7; D is undetermined. Deletions cut 3 bases from V and 0 bases from J, with 10 bases between. The germline gives CDR1 SGHRS, CDR2 YFSETQ. This CDR3 spans 14 amino acids. As DNA, the CDR3 is TGCGCCAGCAGCTCGGGCCGAACCTCCTACGAGCAGTACTTC. This sequence encodes CASSSGRTSYEQYF.

The chain uses TRBV9 and TRBJ1-2; weak D call: TRBD1 (5 bases). V lost 1 base and J 6 bases, leaving 7 bases between the germline ends. The CDR3 has 12 amino acids. Germline values: CDR1 SGDLS, CDR2 YYNGEE. CDR3 sequence (DNA): TGTGCCAGCAGCGTATCGGGGGATGGCTACACCTTC. Translation gives CASSVSGDGYTF.